A single sample gave rise to the 18 T cell receptor beta chains below, sequenced in a study of Ad26.COV2.S vaccination and SARS-CoV-2 variants. Treatment denoted: some 20 received Ad26.COV2.S at low or high dose, single or two shots; 5 received placebo; per-sample allocation not given. Day 63 following the first vaccine or placebo injection was when the samples were taken. Using immunoSEQ multiplex PCR, the repertoire was profiled, and TCRdb retains in-frame clones only, with some absent. Of roughly 400,000 clones in the sample, about 91% were seen once. Sequenced here: peripheral blood, sampled in a trial of Ad26.COV2.S vaccine versus placebo. Receptor source: a person between 18 and 65 years old who received the Ad26.COV2.S COVID-19 vaccine or a placebo.

This chain uses TRBV5-1 with TRBJ2-3, with 8 bases lining up with TRBD2. Germline-derived CDR1 and CDR2 are SGHRS and YFSETQ. The junction had 2 bases not matched to a gene; V was cut back by 2 bases and J by 0 bases. CDR3 size: 15 residues. The CDR3 here is CASSLLAASTDTQYF. The CDR3 DNA is TGCGCCAGCAGCTTACTAGCGGCCAGCACAGATACGCAGTATTTT.

CDR3 in DNA: TGTGCCAGCAGCTTAGGGGGGACTACGACAGATACGCAGTATTTT. The encoded protein is CASSLGGTTTDTQYF. This sequence joins TRBV7-9 and TRBJ2-3, with 7 bases that match TRBD2. V lost 1 base to trimming and J lost 3 bases; unmatched junction nucleotides: 4. The CDR3 contains 15 residues. The germline V gene has CDR1 SEHNR and CDR2 FQNEAQ (reference sequence). The whole variable domain, remainder taken from reference TRBV7-9 and TRBJ2-3, is DTGVSQNPRHKITKRGQNVTFRCDPISEHNRLYWYRQTLGQGPEFLTYFQNEAQLEKSRLLSDRFSAERPKGSFSTLEIQRTEQGDSAMYLCASSLGGTTTDTQYFGPGTRLTVL.

The chain combines TRBV18 with TRBJ2-2; D unresolved. The CDR3 is 13 amino acids. The V end lost 11 bases, the J end lost 5 bases, and 15 bases lay between the germline ends. Germline V gene data show CDR1 as KGHSH and CDR2 as LQKENI. The CDR3 is CALSRAGTGELFF. The CDR3 nucleotides are TGTGCCCTCAGCCGGGCTGGAACCGGGGAGCTGTTTTTT.

V gene TRBV27 combines with J gene TRBJ2-3; 12 bases line up with TRBD2. This CDR3 spans 19 amino acids. The trim removed 0 bases at V and 0 bases at J, leaving 7 bases unmatched. The V gene's germline CDR1 is MNHEY and CDR2 SMNVEV (reference sequence). As DNA, the CDR3 is TGTGCCAGCAGTTTATCAGGCCTAGCGGGAGGGTGGAGCACAGATACGCAGTATTTT. Translated: CASSLSGLAGGWSTDTQYF.

In its sample, this clone was seen once. V usage is TRBV28 and J usage is TRBJ2-5; D possibly corresponds to TRBD1 (5 bases). Trimming shortened V by 4 bases and J by 5 bases, and 8 bases separated the two germline ends. CDR3 length: 12 amino acids. The germline V gene encodes CDR1 MDHEN and CDR2 SYDVKM. In DNA, the CDR3 is TGTGCCAGCAGTTCTCCAGGGGAGACCCAGTACTTC. This translates into CASSSPGETQYF.

This chain links TRBV30 with TRBJ1-2; D not resolved. Trimming removed 4 bases at V and 4 bases at J, with 19 bases between. The CDR3 is 15 amino acids. The germline CDR1 and CDR2 sequences are GTSNPN and SVGIG (reference sequence). The chain's CDR3 is CAWTRRWAEGYGYTF. The DNA for the CDR3 is TGTGCCTGGACTAGGCGGTGGGCAGAAGGCTATGGCTACACCTTC.

The chain carries TRBV7-9 and TRBJ2-7; TRBD1 matches 7 bases. This CDR3 spans 13 amino acids. J lost 3 bases, V lost 5 bases, and 4 bases had no gene match. CDR1 and CDR2 from the germline V gene are SEHNR and FQNEAQ (reference sequence). The CDR3 is CASSPDRDYEQYF. The CDR3 nucleotides read TGTGCCAGCAGCCCCGACAGGGACTACGAGCAGTACTTC.

The chain combines TRBV29-1 with TRBJ2-3; 11 nucleotides line up with TRBD2. CDR3 length: 15 residues. Germline assignment: CDR1 SQVTM and CDR2 ANQGSEA. The DNA of the CDR3 is TGCGCGTGGTCAAGGCTAGCGGGAGGCAGAGATACGCAGTATTTT. Translated, it gives CAWSRLAGGRDTQYF.

The chain recombines TRBV7-3 with TRBJ2-5; 14 positions agree with TRBD2. Looked up from germline, CDR1 is SGHTA and CDR2 is FQGTGA. Unmatched junction bases numbered 13, after V lost 5 bases and J lost 5 bases. The CDR3 sequence is 18 residues long. Here the CDR3 DNA reads TGTGCCAGCAGCCCCACCGCCCGACTAGCGGGAGGGTGGGAGACCCAGTACTTC. This encodes CASSPTARLAGGWETQYF.

The chain joins TRBV5-1 to TRBJ1-2, with TRBD1 as a possible D gene (5 bases). The V gene's germline CDR1 is SGHRS and CDR2 YFSETQ. CDR3 length: 16 residues. The V and J ends lost 0 bases and 8 bases respectively, with 20 bases between them. CDR3 sequence reads: CASSLALLSVGDGYTF. The CDR3 nucleotides read TGCGCCAGCAGCTTGGCCCTTCTGTCGGTCGGGGACGGCTACACCTTC.

Note on this clone: Additional DNA sequences in this sample encode the identical CDR3. The chain joins TRBV5-6 to TRBJ1-4; no clear D gene. The CDR3 contains 13 residues. V was pared by 2 bases and J by 3 bases, with 5 bases between. Germline CDR1 is SGHDT and CDR2 is YYEEEE. The CDR3 sequence: CASSLRANEKLFF. CDR3 bases: TGTGCCAGCAGCTTAAGGGCTAATGAAAAACTGTTTTTT. Complete variable domain (other parts from reference TRBV5-6 and TRBJ1-4): DAGVTQSPTHLIKTRGQQVTLRCSPKSGHDTVSWYQQALGQGPQFIFQYYEEEERQRGNFPDRFSGHQFPNYSSELNVNALLLGDSALYLCASSLRANEKLFFGSGTQLSVL.

J is TRBJ2-7 and V is TRBV11-3, with TRBD1 matching 11 bases. In germline, CDR1 is SGHNT, CDR2 YENEEA. The CDR3 spans 13 residues. J lost 10 bases, V lost 5 bases, and 7 bases had no gene match. CDR3 sequence: CASSSGGQGVQYF. The CDR3 coding sequence is TGTGCCAGCAGCAGCGGGGGACAGGGGGTTCAGTACTTC.

The V gene is TRBV28, the J gene TRBJ1-5; no reliable D call. Trimming pared 1 base from V and 6 bases from J, leaving 13 bases between. The CDR3 is made up of 15 amino acids. From germline, CDR1 is MDHEN and CDR2 SYDVKM. CDR3 residues: CASSLYSGGGQPQHF. CDR3 nucleotide sequence: TGTGCCAGCAGTTTATATTCCGGTGGAGGTCAGCCCCAGCATTTT.

The V gene is TRBV7-2, the J gene TRBJ2-3; 10 nucleotides align to TRBD2. The germline V gene encodes CDR1 SGHTA and CDR2 FQGNSA. The junction had 7 bases not matched to a gene; V was cut back by 0 bases and J by 7 bases. This CDR3 contains 16 residues. The CDR3 DNA follows: TGTGCCAGCAGCTTAGCGGCTAGCGGGAGCATAAATACGCAGTATTTT. It translates to CASSLAASGSINTQYF.

The V and J genes are TRBV3-1 (or the pseudogene TRBV3-2) and TRBJ2-5; 7 bases fit TRBD1. The trim removed 5 bases at V and 5 bases at J, leaving 5 bases unmatched. The CDR3 runs 13 residues. Germline CDR1 reads LGHDT; CDR2 reads YNNKEL (reference sequence). The CDR3 spells CASSSTGRETQYF. The CDR3 bases are TGTGCCAGCAGCTCGACAGGGCGGGAGACCCAGTACTTC.

V is TRBV28 and J is TRBJ2-5; D is tentatively TRBD1 or TRBD2 (5 bases each). The CDR3 has 14 residues. Germline loops: CDR1 MDHEN, CDR2 SYDVKM. V was trimmed by 3 bases and J by 5 bases, leaving 13 bases between them. The CDR3 DNA follows: TGTGCCAGCAGTTTCAAAATCGGGGCGGAGACCCAGTACTTC. Amino acids: CASSFKIGAETQYF.

The chain links TRBV6-5 to TRBJ2-2; TRBD2 aligns across 10 bases. Trimming at V came to 7 bases and at J to 2 bases, leaving 4 bases not matched to a gene. Germline V CDR1 and CDR2: MNHEY, SVGAGI. This CDR3 region has 15 residues. The CDR3 DNA reads TGTGCCAGCAAAGAACTAGCGGGAAACACCGGGGAGCTGTTTTTT. Translated, it gives CASKELAGNTGELFF.

In DNA form, the CDR3 reads TGTGCCAGCAGTGGTGCGGGAGTCCCCTACAATGAGCAGTTCTTC. The encoded protein is CASSGAGVPYNEQFF. V and J are TRBV25-1 and TRBJ2-1; TRBD2 agrees at 7 bases. Germline V gene data show CDR1 as MGHDK and CDR2 as SYGVNS. After removal of 4 bases from V and 2 bases from J, the junction contained 5 bases not matched to a gene. The CDR3 sequence is 15 residues long.